The 19 T cell receptor beta chains below come from one sample, sequenced in a study of cytomegalovirus exposure and HLA in healthy donors. The PCR contained 60 Vbeta and 13 Jbeta primers. Produced via immunoSEQ multiplex PCR; TCRdb's table is partial and in-frame only. The sample holds over 150,000 clones, roughly 78% seen once. The material sequenced was PBMCs. All receptors come from a woman in her 50s in good health and CMV-seropositive.

The V gene is TRBV10-1, the J gene TRBJ2-1; TRBD1 aligns across 8 bases. Germline lookup yields CDR1 WNHNN and CDR2 SYGVQD (reference sequence). CDR3 size: 13 residues. V gave up 6 bases and J gave up 6 bases; unmatched junction bases: 4. The CDR3 coding sequence is TGCGCCAGCAGCTCCGACAGGGGCAATGAGCAGTTCTTC. Translated, it gives CASSSDRGNEQFF.

The chain employs TRBV6-1 and TRBJ2-7; D is perhaps TRBD1 (5 bases). The CDR3 totals 12 residues. Germline V gene lookup returns CDR1 MNHNS and CDR2 SASEGT. Between the trimmed V and J ends, which lost 7 bases and 3 bases, there was a span of 10 bases. In nucleotides, the CDR3 is TGTGCCAGCATCGAAGGGGTCTACGAGCAGTACTTC. Residues: CASIEGVYEQYF.

The chain has TRBV30 and TRBJ2-7; D possibly corresponds to TRBD2 (5 bases). Trimming pared 0 bases from V and 4 bases from J, leaving 13 bases between. CDR3 size: 14 residues. Germline loops: CDR1 GTSNPN, CDR2 SVGIG (reference sequence). The CDR3, as DNA: TGTGCCTGGAGTGTCGGGAACACGGGGTACGAGCAGTACTTC. Protein: CAWSVGNTGYEQYF.

V usage is TRBV9 and J usage is TRBJ1-2; D perhaps matches TRBD1 (5 bases). The CDR3 extends over 12 amino acids. V lost 3 bases to trimming and J lost 7 bases, with 10 bases between them. Germline-derived CDR1 and CDR2 are SGDLS and YYNGEE. The CDR3 loop reads CASSGGLVGYTF. In DNA form, the CDR3 reads TGTGCCAGCAGCGGGGGCTTAGTTGGCTACACCTTC.

Note on this clone: This CDR3 is also generated by other DNA sequences in the sample. The chain carries TRBV5-4 and TRBJ1-2, with 11 positions matching TRBD1. V was pared by 4 bases and J by 7 bases, with 6 bases of the junction left unmatched. CDR1 and CDR2 (germline): SGHNT, YYREEE (reference sequence). CDR3 size: 14 residues. CDR3 region: CASSRGGQGGGYTF. The CDR3 DNA reads TGTGCCAGCAGCCGAGGGGGACAGGGGGGTGGCTACACCTTC. The complete variable domain, with remaining parts taken from reference TRBV5-4 and TRBJ1-2, reads ETGVTQSPTHLIKTRGQQVTLRCSSQSGHNTVSWYQQALGQGPQFIFQYYREEENGRGNFPPRFSGLQFPNYSSELNVNALELDDSALYLCASSRGGQGGGYTFGSGTRLTVV.

As concerns this clone: Additional DNA sequences in this sample encode the identical CDR3. The V gene is TRBV2, the J gene TRBJ1-3, with 10 bases lining up with TRBD1. CDR1 is SNHLY and CDR2 is FYNNEI in the germline V gene. The CDR3 is 19 residues long. Trimming at V came to 5 bases and at J to 2 bases, leaving 15 bases not matched to a gene. The CDR3: CASSLRSPSGQGAGNTIYF. The CDR3 region has the DNA TGTGCCAGCAGTTTAAGATCCCCCTCAGGACAGGGGGCTGGAAACACCATATATTTT. Based on the CDR3 plus reference TRBV2 and TRBJ1-3, the full variable domain is EPEVTQTPSHQVTQMGQEVILRCVPISNHLYFYWYRQILGQKVEFLVSFYNNEISEKSEIFDDQFSVERPDGSNFTLKIRSTKLEDSAMYFCASSLRSPSGQGAGNTIYFGEGSWLTVV.

Concerning this clone itself: Other DNA sequences in the same sample also yield this CDR3. The rearrangement uses TRBV28 and TRBJ1-5; no definite D call. CDR3 length: 16 residues. CDR1 and CDR2 (germline): MDHEN, SYDVKM. V was shortened by 2 bases and J by 4 bases, with 15 bases between the two germline ends. CDR3 sequence reads: CASSLPDSEGNQPQHF. Written as DNA, the CDR3 is TGTGCCAGCAGTTTACCTGACTCTGAGGGTAATCAGCCCCAGCATTTT. The variable domain in full, completed from reference TRBV28 and TRBJ1-5, reads DVKVTQSSRYLVKRTGEKVFLECVQDMDHENMFWYRQDPGLGLRLIYFSYDVKMKEKGDIPEGYSVSREKKERFSLILESASTNQTSMYLCASSLPDSEGNQPQHFGDGTRLSIL.

The rearrangement uses TRBV7-3 and TRBJ2-3; TRBD2 matches at 14 bases. Germline lookup yields CDR1 SGHTA and CDR2 FQGTGA. Trimming cost V 5 bases and J 2 bases; bases outside gene matches: 15. The CDR3 extends over 20 amino acids. CDR3 amino acids: CASSLHGGLAGGLPTDTQYF. The DNA of the CDR3 is TGTGCCAGCAGCCTTCACGGCGGACTAGCGGGGGGCCTTCCCACAGATACGCAGTATTTT.

The chain's CDR3 is CAWSSQGAHGYTF. The CDR3 coding sequence is TGTGCCTGGAGTTCACAGGGGGCTCATGGCTACACCTTC. J is TRBJ1-2 and V is TRBV30; TRBD1 matches 9 bases. V shed 2 bases, J shed 6 bases, and the junction held 4 bases outside the gene matches. The CDR3 is made up of 13 amino acids. Per the germline V gene, CDR1 is GTSNPN and CDR2 is SVGIG (reference sequence).

The V and J genes are TRBV5-1 and TRBJ2-3; D ambiguous. Trimming took off 5 bases at V and 4 bases at J, with 8 bases between the two ends. The CDR3 runs to 12 residues. CDR1 is SGHRS, CDR2 YFSETQ, per germline. In nucleotides, the CDR3 is TGCGCCAGCAGAGGAGCAGCAGATACGCAGTATTTT. Its translation is CASRGAADTQYF.

This clone has a handful of counts. The gene calls are TRBV6-5 and TRBJ2-2; TRBD1 matches 9 bases. Germline CDR1 is MNHEY and CDR2 is SVGAGI. With 8 bases clipped from V and 7 bases from J, the junction kept 8 bases outside the gene matches. CDR3 length equals 14 residues. The CDR3 bases are TGTGCCAGCGCCTACAGGGGGCATAACGGGGAGCTGTTTTTT. This codes for CASAYRGHNGELFF.

The J gene is TRBJ2-2, the V gene TRBV4-1; 9 bases agree with TRBD1. The trim removed 10 bases at V and 4 bases at J, leaving 10 bases unmatched. The CDR3 consists of 15 residues. The germline CDR1 and CDR2 sequences are MGHRA and YSYEKL. DNA for the CDR3: TGCGCCACCGCCAAGGGGACAGGGACCACCGGGGAGCTGTTTTTT. Translating gives CATAKGTGTTGELFF.

This sequence joins TRBV6-5 and TRBJ1-6; D perhaps matches TRBD1 (5 bases). CDR1 is MNHEY and CDR2 is SVGAGI in the germline V gene. V was shortened by 5 bases and J by 6 bases, with 11 bases between the two germline ends. This CDR3 has 14 residues. CDR3 in DNA: TGTGCCAGCAGTCTACAGGCGGTTAATTCACCCCTCCACTTT. Protein product: CASSLQAVNSPLHF.

This clone was observed a single time. The V gene is TRBV5-8, the J gene TRBJ2-1; 8 bases map to TRBD1. This CDR3 has 16 amino acids. Germline values: CDR1 SGHTS, CDR2 YDEGEE. The V gene end was trimmed by 2 bases and the J gene end by 4 bases; junction bases not matched to a gene: 8. CDR3 nucleotides: TGTGCCAGCAGCTTCAGACGACAGGGGCCTTACAATGAGCAGTTCTTC. Translation: CASSFRRQGPYNEQFF. The variable domain in full, completed from reference TRBV5-8 and TRBJ2-1, reads EAGVTQSPTHLIKTRGQQATLRCSPISGHTSVYWYQQALGLGLQFLLWYDEGEERNRGNFPPRFSGRQFPNYSSELNVNALELEDSALYLCASSFRRQGPYNEQFFGPGTRLTVL.

This clone was counted a few times. At one end the junction does not follow the germline gene, possibly because of a read error. V and J are TRBV6-6 and TRBJ2-7, with D tentatively TRBD1 (5 bases). The CDR3 consists of 13 residues. Germline CDR1 and CDR2: MNHNY and SVGAGI (reference sequence). The CDR3 here is CASWTPGSYEQYF. Here the CDR3 DNA reads TGCGCATCCTGGACACCGGGCTCCTACGAGCAGTACTTC.

The chain recombines TRBV12-5 with TRBJ2-5; D is perhaps TRBD2 (6 bases). Germline CDR1 and CDR2: LGHNT and FRNRAP. This CDR3 has 16 residues. Trimming left V 3 bases short and J 7 bases short, with 21 bases between. CDR3 amino acids: CASGFGYASDRWTQYF. The CDR3 bases are TGTGCTAGTGGTTTTGGATATGCTAGCGACCGATGGACCCAGTACTTC.

V usage is TRBV27 and J usage is TRBJ1-2, with 10 bases fitting TRBD1. The CDR3 runs to 13 residues. Unmatched junction bases numbered 4, after V lost 6 bases and J lost 6 bases. CDR1 and CDR2 (germline): MNHEY, SMNVEV (reference sequence). Here the CDR3 DNA reads TGTGCCAGCAGACGACAGGGGGCGAATGGCTACACCTTC. The encoded protein is CASRRQGANGYTF.

The V gene is TRBV18, the J gene TRBJ2-5, with a tentative D call TRBD2 (6 bases). CDR3 length: 16 amino acids. Germline V lookup: CDR1 KGHSH, CDR2 LQKENI. The V end lost 5 bases, the J end lost 5 bases, and 21 bases lay between the germline ends. The DNA for the CDR3 is TGTGCCAGCTCAGCTCGGGGGAAGACTGGCGGTGAGACCCAGTACTTC. Translating it yields CASSARGKTGGETQYF.

The genes are TRBV6-1 and TRBJ1-1; maybe TRBD1 (6 bases). The CDR3 length is 11 residues. Trimming took 5 bases from V and 11 from J, leaving 12 bases between them. Germline V gene sequence: CDR1 MNHNS, CDR2 SASEGT. The CDR3 bases are TGTGCCAGCAGTTTTGGGGGCGAGGCTTTCTTT. Its translation is CASSFGGEAFF.